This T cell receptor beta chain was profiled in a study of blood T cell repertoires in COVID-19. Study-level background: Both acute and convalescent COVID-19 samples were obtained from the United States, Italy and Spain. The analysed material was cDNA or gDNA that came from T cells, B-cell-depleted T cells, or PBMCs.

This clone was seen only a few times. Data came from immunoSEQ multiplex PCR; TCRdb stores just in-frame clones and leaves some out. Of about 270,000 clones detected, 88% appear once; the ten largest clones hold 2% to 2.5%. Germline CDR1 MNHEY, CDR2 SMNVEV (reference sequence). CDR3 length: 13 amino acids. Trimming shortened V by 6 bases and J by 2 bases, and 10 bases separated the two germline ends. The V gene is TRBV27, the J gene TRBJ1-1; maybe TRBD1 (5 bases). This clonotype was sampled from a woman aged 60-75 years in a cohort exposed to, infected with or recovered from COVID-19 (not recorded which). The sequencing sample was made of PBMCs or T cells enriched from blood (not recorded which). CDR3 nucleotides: TGTGCCAGCAGGCCTGGGGCTAACACTGAAGCTTTCTTT. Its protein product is CASRPGANTEAFF.